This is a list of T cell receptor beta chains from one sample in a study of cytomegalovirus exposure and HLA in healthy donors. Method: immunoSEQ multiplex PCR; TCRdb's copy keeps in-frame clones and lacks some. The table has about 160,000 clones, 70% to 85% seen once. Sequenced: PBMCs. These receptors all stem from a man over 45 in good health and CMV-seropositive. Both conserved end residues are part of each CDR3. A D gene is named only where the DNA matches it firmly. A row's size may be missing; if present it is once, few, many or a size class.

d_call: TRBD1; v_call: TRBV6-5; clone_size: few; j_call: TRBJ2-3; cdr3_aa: CASSSYTGVSDTQYF; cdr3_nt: TGTGCCAGCAGTTCTTACACAGGGGTCTCAGATACGCAGTATTTT
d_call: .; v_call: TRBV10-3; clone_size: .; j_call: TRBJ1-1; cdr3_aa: CAISDLTGEAFF; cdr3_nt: TGTGCCATCAGTGATCTAACAGGGGAAGCTTTCTTT
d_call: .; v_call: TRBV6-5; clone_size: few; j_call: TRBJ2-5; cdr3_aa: CASSMDWETQYF; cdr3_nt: TGTGCCAGCAGTATGGACTGGGAGACCCAGTACTTC
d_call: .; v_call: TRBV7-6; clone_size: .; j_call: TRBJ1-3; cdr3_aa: CASSLGQSSGNTIYF; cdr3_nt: TGTGCCAGCAGCTTAGGACAGTCATCTGGAAACACCATATATTTT
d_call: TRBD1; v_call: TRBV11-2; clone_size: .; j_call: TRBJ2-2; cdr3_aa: CASRFRGTGVTGELFF; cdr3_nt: TGTGCCAGCAGATTTAGAGGGACAGGGGTGACCGGGGAGCTGTTTTTT
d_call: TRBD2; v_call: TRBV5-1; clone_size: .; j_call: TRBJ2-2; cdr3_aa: CASRGLADTGELFF; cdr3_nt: TGCGCCAGCAGAGGACTAGCCGACACCGGGGAGCTGTTTTTT
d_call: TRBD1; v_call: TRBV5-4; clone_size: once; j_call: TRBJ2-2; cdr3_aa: CASSLRQGAGTGELFF; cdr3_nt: TGTGCCAGCAGCCTGCGACAGGGGGCTGGAACCGGGGAGCTGTTTTTT
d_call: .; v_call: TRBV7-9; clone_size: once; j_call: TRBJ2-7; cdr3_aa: CASSSNRAYEQYF; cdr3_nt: TGTGCCAGCAGCTCCAACAGGGCCTACGAGCAGTACTTC
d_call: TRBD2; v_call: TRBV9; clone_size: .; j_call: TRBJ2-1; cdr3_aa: CASSFGSGSHLASSYNEQFF; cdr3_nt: TGTGCCAGCAGCTTCGGTAGCGGGAGTCACCTTGCCTCCTCCTACAATGAGCAGTTCTTC
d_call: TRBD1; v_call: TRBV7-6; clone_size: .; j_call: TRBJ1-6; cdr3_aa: CASSPLGQGDSPLHF; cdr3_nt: TGTGCCAGCAGCCCTCTCGGACAGGGAGATTCACCCCTCCACTTT
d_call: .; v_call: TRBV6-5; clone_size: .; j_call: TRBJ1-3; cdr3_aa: CASSEGRSGNTIYF; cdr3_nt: TGTGCCAGCAGTGAGGGGAGGTCCGGAAACACCATATATTTT
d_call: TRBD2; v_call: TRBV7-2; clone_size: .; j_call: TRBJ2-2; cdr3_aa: CASSSGLAGNTGELFF; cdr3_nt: TGTGCCAGCAGCTCCGGACTAGCGGGGAACACCGGGGAGCTGTTTTTT
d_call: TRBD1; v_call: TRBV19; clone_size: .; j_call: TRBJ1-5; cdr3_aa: CASSIDRLAGGRSNQPQHF; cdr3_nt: TGTGCCAGTAGTATAGATCGATTGGCAGGGGGTCGTTCCAATCAGCCCCAGCATTTT
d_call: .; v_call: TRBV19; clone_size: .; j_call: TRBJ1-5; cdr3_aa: CASSWGGDGQPQHF; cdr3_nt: TGTGCCAGTAGCTGGGGGGGGGACGGTCAGCCCCAGCATTTT
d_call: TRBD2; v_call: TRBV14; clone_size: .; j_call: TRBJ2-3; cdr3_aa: CASSRTGGSTDTQYF; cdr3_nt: TGTGCCAGCAGCAGGACGGGAGGGAGCACAGATACGCAGTATTTT
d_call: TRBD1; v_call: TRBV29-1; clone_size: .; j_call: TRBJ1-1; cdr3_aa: CSGGQGLNTEAFF; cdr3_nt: TGCAGCGGCGGACAGGGACTGAACACTGAAGCTTTCTTT
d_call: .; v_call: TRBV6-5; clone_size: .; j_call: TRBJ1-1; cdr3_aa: CASSYSYRGNTEAFF; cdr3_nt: TGTGCCAGCAGTTACTCGTATCGGGGGAACACTGAAGCTTTCTTT
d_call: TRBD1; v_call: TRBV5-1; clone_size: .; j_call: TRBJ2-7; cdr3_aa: CASSIAGTDEQYF; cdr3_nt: TGCGCCAGCAGCATTGCCGGGACAGACGAGCAGTACTTC
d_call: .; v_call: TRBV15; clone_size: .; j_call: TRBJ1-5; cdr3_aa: CATSRDLPKYGQPQHF; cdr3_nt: TGTGCCACCAGCAGAGATCTACCGAAATATGGTCAGCCCCAGCATTTT
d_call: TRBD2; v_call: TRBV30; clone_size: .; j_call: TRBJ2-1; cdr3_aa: CAWSPGGRRYNEQFF; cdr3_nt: TGTGCCTGGAGTCCCGGCGGGAGGCGGTACAATGAGCAGTTCTTC
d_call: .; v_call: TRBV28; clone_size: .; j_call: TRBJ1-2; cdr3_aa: CASSFSNYGYTF; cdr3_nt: TGTGCCAGCAGTTTTAGTAACTATGGCTACACCTTC
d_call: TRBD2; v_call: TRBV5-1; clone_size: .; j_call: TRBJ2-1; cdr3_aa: CASSPTSGRNNEQFF; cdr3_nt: TGCGCCAGCAGCCCTACTAGCGGGAGGAACAATGAGCAGTTCTTC